This entry lists 3 T cell receptor beta chains sequenced from one sample in a study of cytomegalovirus exposure and HLA in healthy donors listed by TCRdb under 2017. Library method: the immunoSEQ multiplex PCR assay. The multiplex PCR relied on a mix of 60 forward primers for TCR Vbeta segments and 13 reverse primers for TCR Jbeta segments. Imported from immuneACCESS, the table was reduced by TCRdb to in-frame sequences with V and J called. These copies leave out some clones; in studies compared against another copy, an unresolved V gene accounts for under half, and the cause of the remainder is not known. For this sample there are under 150,000 clones; 75% to 85% appear just once. The ten largest clones represent approximately 4% of the sample. Sequenced material: PBMCs. The source is a woman in her thirties or forties in good health and CMV-seronegative.

This clone was seen just once. The V and J genes are TRBV28 and TRBJ1-2; D unresolved. Deletions cut 6 bases from V and 2 bases from J, with 4 bases between. This CDR3 comprises 11 residues. Germline lookup yields CDR1 MDHEN and CDR2 SYDVKM. The CDR3 DNA is TGTGCCAGCAGCAGGAACTATGGCTACACCTTC. Residues: CASSRNYGYTF.

The chain is built from TRBV14 and TRBJ1-2; 10 bases fit TRBD1. Germline V lookup: CDR1 SGHDN, CDR2 FVKESK. The junction had 5 bases not matched to a gene; V was cut back by 0 bases and J by 7 bases. CDR3 length: 15 residues. As DNA, the CDR3 is TGTGCCAGCAGCCAAGAAGGGACAGGGGTGCTTGGCTACACCTTC. It translates to CASSQEGTGVLGYTF.

As regards this clone: This may come from a read error, since a much larger clone is one base off. The chain employs TRBV7-3 and TRBJ2-7; the match to TRBD2 covers 12 bases. Germline loops: CDR1 SGHTA, CDR2 FQGTGA. This CDR3 has 13 amino acids. Trimming at V came to 5 bases and at J to 7 bases, leaving 3 bases not matched to a gene. The CDR3 loop is CASSLTSGSEQYF. CDR3 DNA sequence: TGTGCCAGCAGCCTGACTAGCGGGAGTGAGCAGTACTTC.